This T cell receptor (beta chain) was recovered during a study of T cell repertoires in cytomegalovirus infection (dated by TCRdb to between 2019 and 2020). With respect to the entire study: Because public TCR beta signatures pointed to carriage of CMV infection together with the matching HLA type, the HLA type of each donor mattered for the analysis.

The study at large found these results: In both this cohort and an independent 352-donor cohort, the cumulative frequency of public TCR beta family members distinguished carriers of CMV infection plus the relevant HLA type. The ex vivo response was dominated by HLA-C-restricted CMV-specific TCR beta clonotypes, which also provided the single most frequent clonotype in two of eight donors.

TCRdb names Illumina HiSeq 1500 as the instrument used. The raw public data were reprocessed by TCRdb itself: fastp quality trimming at Q25, MiXCR clonotype calling, in-frame beta chains only. Each CDR3 protein appears once, grouped with its most common genes and DNA. This sample is represented by about 180,000 distinct CDR3 sequences; 13% to 15% of them were singletons. Together, the top ten hold 27% of the sample. About this clonotype: Its antigen is not yet known. Base qualities are not provided; no much larger clone lies one nucleotide away.

V and J are trimmed by 2 bases and 4 bases, and the gene matches miss 2 bases of the junction. CDR1 is given as MDHEN and CDR2 as SYDVKM, both from the germline V gene. The CDR3 starts with the cysteine, ends with the phenylalanine, and has 14 residues. Only the CDR3 DNA stays, 42 bases, in frame from base 1. The TCR sequence derives from a human donor in good health (CMV status not recorded). Some clones in this sample may be carry-over from other donors' samples. The rearranged chain carries TRBV28 and TRBJ1-5, with 7 middle bases fitting TRBD1. Sequencing was performed on PBMCs. The CDR3 region: CASSLGTDNQPQHF. The nucleotide sequence is TGTGCCAGCAGTTTAGGGACAGATAATCAGCCCCAGCATTTT.